Only one count was recorded for the clone carrying this T cell receptor (beta chain). This CDR3 contains 15 residues. V lost 3 bases to trimming and J lost 7 bases; unmatched junction nucleotides: 6. CDR1 and CDR2 from the germline V gene are LGHNA and YSLEER. Libraries were prepared by immunoSEQ multiplex PCR; TCRdb keeps only in-frame clonotypes and omits some of them. The data contain several thousand clones, under 95% of them singletons. The data belong to a study of T cells in localized non-small cell lung cancer. Sequencing was performed on peripheral blood mononuclear cells, taken before any cancer treatment. The clonotype was recovered from a male donor aged 60 or older with stage II lung adenocarcinoma. This rearrangement joins TRBV4-3 to TRBJ2-1; 10 nucleotides line up with TRBD2. The DNA of the CDR3 is TGCGCCAGCAGCCAGGTTCTAGCGGGAGATAATGAGCAGTTCTTC. Encoded protein: CASSQVLAGDNEQFF.